Reported below is one TCR beta chain. Its antigen is not known. Distinct nucleotide sequences in the sample also encode this CDR3. The data were taken from a study of shared clonotypes between healthy human individuals. The overall study: CD4 naive cells filled three plates per donor, CD4 memory three, CD8 naive two and CD8 memory one. Points from the study as a whole: Of the naive CD4 clonotypes, around 4.9% were shared across several donors. Generally, estimated richness proved larger in naive subsets than it did in memory subsets. Tissues were not sampled, only blood, and their repertoires likely differ.

Sequencing was performed with immunoSEQ multiplex PCR; in TCRdb, only in-frame clones are kept and a portion is missing. The sample lists roughly 2.5 million clones, about 92% seen once, with over 0.12% in the top ten. V shed 0 bases and J shed 0 bases, with 9 bases lying between them. The CDR3 covers 16 residues. Germline CDR1 reads GTSNPN; CDR2 reads SVGIG (reference sequence). The sample was naive CD4+ T cells sorted from blood. Subset here: CD45RA+ positively selected. The rearrangement uses TRBV30 and TRBJ1-6; no clear D. The TCR sequence derives from a man younger than 35 in good health. CDR3 loop: CAWSVQGSSYNSPLHF. The CDR3 DNA reads as TGTGCCTGGAGTGTTCAAGGGAGCTCCTATAATTCACCCCTCCACTTT.